This is a list of T cell receptor beta chains from one sample in a study of T cell responses to AZD1222 COVID-19 vaccine. TCRdb keeps only in-frame clones here, not all; method: immunoSEQ multiplex PCR. The sample yields 150,000 to 200,000 clones, over 80% seen once. The material was peripheral blood, obtained on day 0 of AZD1222 vaccination. The receptors come from an adult in good health. The CDR3 runs from the conserved cysteine through the conserved F or W. D genes are given only for firm matches. Rows may omit the clone size; those that give it use once, few, many or a size class.

>TRBV7-7|-|TRBJ2-5|-
TGTGCTAGCAGCCACGGTGAGACCCAGTACTTC
CASSHGETQYF
>TRBV5-1|few|TRBJ1-1|-
TGCGCCAGCAGCCCGGCCGGAAGTGGGACTGAAGCTTTCTTT
CASSPAGSGTEAFF
>TRBV29-1|-|TRBJ2-5|TRBD1
TGCAGCGTAGCCGGGACAGGGGGAGAGACCCAGTACTTC
CSVAGTGGETQYF
>TRBV20-1|-|TRBJ2-7|TRBD1
TGCAGTGCTAGTCTGGGGACAGGGGGCTACGAGCAGTACTTC
CSASLGTGGYEQYF
>TRBV30|-|TRBJ2-2|-
TGTGCCTGGACGGGATTCACCGGGGAGCTGTTTTTT
CAWTGFTGELFF
>TRBV5-6|-|TRBJ2-3|TRBD2
TGTGCCAGCAGCTTAGGACTAGCGGGAGGTTCGGATACGCAGTATTTT
CASSLGLAGGSDTQYF
>TRBV9|-|TRBJ2-3|-
TGTGCCAGCAGCTCCGGGACTCCTCGGGCTACGCAGTATTTT
CASSSGTPRATQYF
>TRBV11-2|-|TRBJ2-7|TRBD2
TGTGCCAGCAGCCTAGCATTTGCGGGAGGTTTCTACGAGCAGTACTTC
CASSLAFAGGFYEQYF
>TRBV11-1|few|TRBJ1-3|-
TGTGCCAGCAGCGCTGGCTGGGGATCTGGAAACACCATATATTTT
CASSAGWGSGNTIYF
>TRBV7-2|-|TRBJ2-2|-
TGTGCCAGCAGCTTAGGAAACACCGGGGAGCTGTTTTTT
CASSLGNTGELFF
>TRBV3-1/TRBV3-2|-|TRBJ2-1|-
TGTGCCAGCAGGCCTTCGGAGGCAGGGCGAAACAATGAGCAGTTCTTC
CASRPSEAGRNNEQFF
>TRBV5-1|once|TRBJ1-5|-
TGCGCCAGCAGCTCGCAGGGTGGCAATCAGCCCCAGCATTTT
CASSSQGGNQPQHF
>TRBV3-1/TRBV3-2|-|TRBJ1-2|-
TGTGCCAGCAGCCAAGGCGCGGTAGGGTATGGCTACACCTTC
CASSQGAVGYGYTF
>TRBV4-1|-|TRBJ1-2|TRBD1
TGCGCCAGCAGCCAGGCAGCGGGACAGGGATCCTATGGCTACACCTTC
CASSQAAGQGSYGYTF
>TRBV6-2/TRBV6-3|few|TRBJ1-5|-
TGTGCCAGCAGTTACGGAGGGGCGAATCAGCCCCAGCATTTT
CASSYGGANQPQHF
>TRBV19|-|TRBJ1-2|-
TGTGCCAGTAGTATCACCGGGGGGCTAGCTGGCTACACCTTC
CASSITGGLAGYTF
>TRBV27|-|TRBJ2-3|-
TGTGCCAGCAGCCAAGGGCTTCCCCCGTTCACGCAGTATTTT
CASSQGLPPFTQYF
>TRBV10-1|-|TRBJ2-1|-
TGCGCCAGCAGTGAGCCCGGCGGTTACAATGAGCAGTTCTTC
CASSEPGGYNEQFF
>TRBV11-2|-|TRBJ1-2|-
TGTGCCAGCAGCAGAAGCCCCAACTATGGCTACACCTTC
CASSRSPNYGYTF
>TRBV2|-|TRBJ1-1|-
TGTGCCAGCAGGACGGTTATGAACACTGAAGCTTTCTTT
CASRTVMNTEAFF
>TRBV7-9|-|TRBJ2-3|TRBD2
TGTGCCAGCAGCGTAGCGGGGAGGAGCACAGATACGCAGTATTTT
CASSVAGRSTDTQYF
>TRBV6-5|-|TRBJ2-7|TRBD1
TGTGCCAGCAGTCACGCCCCTCAGGGGGTCGACGAGCAGTACTTC
CASSHAPQGVDEQYF
>TRBV10-3|-|TRBJ2-1|TRBD2
TGTGCCATCAGTGATATTTGGACTAGCGGTTTAAATGAGCAGTTCTTC
CAISDIWTSGLNEQFF
>TRBV2|-|TRBJ1-6|-
TGTGCCAGCAGATCAGATGCGGGAAATTCACCCCTCCACTTT
CASRSDAGNSPLHF
>TRBV9|-|TRBJ1-2|-
TGTGCCAGCAGCGGGTATGGCTACACCTTC
CASSGYGYTF
>TRBV19|few|TRBJ1-2|-
TGTGCCAGTACTCAACTCCGGACTAACTATGGCTACACCTTC
CASTQLRTNYGYTF
>TRBV19|-|TRBJ2-2|TRBD1
TGTGCCAGTAGTATCGAGACAGGGGTAGGCGGGGAGCTGTTTTTT
CASSIETGVGGELFF
>TRBV12-3/TRBV12-4|once|TRBJ1-3|-
TGTGCCAGCAGCCGGAGTAGTGCCATATATTTT
CASSRSSAIYF
>TRBV25-1|once|TRBJ1-4|TRBD1
TGTGCCAGCAGTGCCCCGACAGGGCGCGGTGAAAAACTGTTTTTT
CASSAPTGRGEKLFF
>TRBV6-2/TRBV6-3|-|TRBJ2-3|TRBD1
TGTGCCAGCAGTCGCGGACAGGGCACAGATACGCAGTATTTT
CASSRGQGTDTQYF
>TRBV6-5|once|TRBJ1-5|-
TGTGCCAGCACCCCCCCCGGGTCAATCCAGCCCCAGCATTTT
CASTPPGSIQPQHF
>TRBV7-2|-|TRBJ1-2|-
TGTGCCAGCAGCTTAGAGCTCCTAGGGTATGGCTACACCTTC
CASSLELLGYGYTF
>TRBV28|-|TRBJ2-1|-
TGTGCCAGCAGTTCCCCGGGCCGCGGGAACTACAATGAGCAGTTCTTC
CASSSPGRGNYNEQFF
>TRBV28|-|TRBJ1-1|-
TGTGCCAGCAGACACCAGGGCCAGGGTAGCACTGAAGCTTTCTTT
CASRHQGQGSTEAFF
>TRBV6-5|once|TRBJ1-4|TRBD1
TGTGCCAGCAGGCCAGGGGGCGCAGGAGATGAAAAACTGTTTTTT
CASRPGGAGDEKLFF
>TRBV30|-|TRBJ2-3|TRBD2
TGTGCCTGGAGTGTACTTGAACTAGCGGGGGGGGATACGCAGTATTTT
CAWSVLELAGGDTQYF
>TRBV10-3|-|TRBJ2-2|-
TGTGCCATCAGTTCTAACACCGGGGAGCTGTTTTTT
CAISSNTGELFF
>TRBV7-9|once|TRBJ1-2|TRBD1
TGTGCCAGCAGCCCAATGGGGACAGGGGGCGACTATGGCTACACCTTC
CASSPMGTGGDYGYTF
>TRBV6-8|-|TRBJ1-4|TRBD1
TGTGCCAGCAGAAAACAGGGGCGGGATGAAAAACTGTTTTTT
CASRKQGRDEKLFF
>TRBV18|-|TRBJ1-1|TRBD1
TGTGCCAGCTCCCAGGGACAGCGGAACACTGAAGCTTTCTTT
CASSQGQRNTEAFF
>TRBV3-1/TRBV3-2|few|TRBJ1-2|-
TGTGCCAGCAGCCAAGCTAACAGGCACTATGGCTACACCTTC
CASSQANRHYGYTF
>TRBV7-7|-|TRBJ2-3|TRBD2
TGTGCTAGCAGTTATAGCGGGGGGGCCGCAGATACGCAGTATTTT
CASSYSGGAADTQYF
>TRBV7-2|-|TRBJ1-2|TRBD1
TGTGCCAGCAGATTACAGGGGGGCGGCGGCTACACCTTC
CASRLQGGGGYTF
>TRBV21-1|-|TRBJ1-5|-
TGTGCCAGCAGCAAACCCTCGTCAATGTATTTT
CASSKPSSMYF
>TRBV5-1|-|TRBJ2-1|-
TGCGCCAGCAGCTTGGGTACACAGGGCATTGTTATCAATGAGCAGTTCTTC
CASSLGTQGIVINEQFF
>TRBV3-1/TRBV3-2|-|TRBJ1-2|-
TGTGCCAGCAGCCAAGATGCAGGGTTCTATGGCTACACCTTC
CASSQDAGFYGYTF
>TRBV3-1/TRBV3-2|once|TRBJ2-2|-
TGTGCCAGCAGCCAAGGTTGGACCGCCGGGGAGCTGTTTTTT
CASSQGWTAGELFF
>TRBV6-2/TRBV6-3|-|TRBJ2-2|TRBD2
TGTGCCAGCAGCCGACTAGCGACTGAGCTGTTTTTT
CASSRLATELFF
>TRBV18|-|TRBJ1-5|-
TGTGCCAGCTCACCAGGGGCGAGGAGGGATAGCAATCAGCCCCAGCATTTT
CASSPGARRDSNQPQHF
>TRBV19|-|TRBJ2-6|-
TGTGCCAGTAGTATACCCGGTAGGGTACAAGCCAACGTCCTGACTTTC
CASSIPGRVQANVLTF
>TRBV7-8|-|TRBJ1-4|-
TGTGCCAGCAGCTTAGCCCCGAGGAGTGAAAAACTGTTTTTT
CASSLAPRSEKLFF
>TRBV2|once|TRBJ2-1|-
TGTGCCAGCAGTGAGCAGGTCCACAATGAGCAGTTCTTC
CASSEQVHNEQFF
>TRBV19|-|TRBJ1-2|-
TGTGCCAGTACCTCTCCCGCAGTCCCCTATGGCTACACCTTC
CASTSPAVPYGYTF
>TRBV7-3|-|TRBJ2-7|-
TGTGCCAGCAGCCCTGACCGGGGCTCCTACGAGCAGTACTTC
CASSPDRGSYEQYF
>TRBV3-1/TRBV3-2|-|TRBJ1-4|-
TGTGCCAGCAGCCGGACAGAGAATGAAAAACTGTTTTTT
CASSRTENEKLFF